This T cell receptor (beta chain) was recorded in a study of T cells in Graves' hyperthyroidism and ophthalmopathy. In its sample, this clonotype was seen many times. As yet, its antigen is unknown. Study-wide findings and caveats: Stable hyperthyroidism was told apart from ophthalmopathy by a model built on 13 V-J features. Most thyroid clonotypes that were expanded above 0.001 also turned up in blood.

Orbital computed tomography and thyroid ultrasound, together with serum TRAb and thyroxine and clinical symptoms, were used for diagnoses. PBMCs stemmed from 8.5 to 10 ml fresh peripheral blood. TCR beta CDR3 region amplification was performed from RNA transcripts. The HTBI primer set was used in a first-round RT-PCR of the TCR CDR3. TCRdb recomputed calls from the multiplex PCR reads with MiXCR, one row per CDR3 protein. The sample yields approximately 570,000 distinct CDR3 sequences, 20% seen once. Germline CDR1 is DFQATT and CDR2 is SNEGSKA (reference sequence). The trim removed 4 bases at V and 2 bases at J, leaving 3 bases unmatched. The CDR3 runs 14 residues.

The sequence derives from a man in his forties with Graves' ophthalmopathy. The sample comprised blood. The V and J genes are TRBV20-1 and TRBJ2-1; 9 bases are shared with TRBD2. CDR3 protein: CSAKAGGPYNEQFF. The CDR3 DNA reads as TGCAGTGCTAAAGCGGGAGGACCCTACAATGAGCAGTTCTTC.